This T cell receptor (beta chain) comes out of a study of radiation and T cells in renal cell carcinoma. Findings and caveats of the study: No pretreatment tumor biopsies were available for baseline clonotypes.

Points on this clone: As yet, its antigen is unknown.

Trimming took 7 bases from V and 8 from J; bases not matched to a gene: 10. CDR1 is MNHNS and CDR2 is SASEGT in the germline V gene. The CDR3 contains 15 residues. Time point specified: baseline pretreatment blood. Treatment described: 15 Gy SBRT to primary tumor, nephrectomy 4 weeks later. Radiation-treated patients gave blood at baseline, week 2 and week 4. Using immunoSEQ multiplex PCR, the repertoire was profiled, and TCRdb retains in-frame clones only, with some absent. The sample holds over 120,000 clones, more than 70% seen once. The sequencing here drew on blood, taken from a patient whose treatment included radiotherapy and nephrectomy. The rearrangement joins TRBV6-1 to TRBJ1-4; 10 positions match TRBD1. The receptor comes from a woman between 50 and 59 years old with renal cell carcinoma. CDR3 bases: TGTGCCAGCACCAGGGGGTGGACAGGGGGGGAAAAACTGTTTTTT. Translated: CASTRGWTGGEKLFF.